This passage covers 7 T cell receptor beta chains from one sample sequenced in a study of blood T cells in healthy people across ages. A second PCR of roughly 7 to 11 cycles used a sample-barcoded 5' primer and a J-beta primer mix. TCRdb reanalysed the 5' RACE reads using MiXCR and keeps one entry per CDR3 protein. The sample lists hundreds of thousands of distinct CDR3 sequences; 20% to 25% were seen once. A further study also used this sample, focusing on T cells of mothers and their children.

Sequences were obtained from blood. Receptors originate from a boy younger than 18 in good health.

This chain connects TRBV29-1 to TRBJ1-1; tentatively, D is TRBD1 (6 bases). The germline V gene encodes CDR1 SQVTM and CDR2 ANQGSEA. CDR3 length: 14 residues. V was pared by 6 bases and J by 0 bases, with 14 bases between. In nucleotides, the CDR3 is TGCAGCGTAGATCGTGGGGGGCTGAACACTGAAGCTTTCTTT. Amino acids: CSVDRGGLNTEAFF.

The chain links TRBV7-2 to TRBJ2-5, with 7 bases that match TRBD1. The DNA end is more similar to TRBJ2-7, so the J call may be wrong. The CDR3 is made up of 16 amino acids. CDR1 and CDR2 (germline): SGHTA, FQGNSA. CDR3 nucleotide sequence: TGTGCCAGCAGCTTATGGCAAGGGCAGGGACAGAACGAGCAGTACTTC. It translates to CASSLWQGQGQNEQYF.

This clonotype was detected only a few times. This rearrangement joins TRBV18 to TRBJ2-5, with D uncertain. The CDR3 sequence is 13 residues long. Germline lookup yields CDR1 KGHSH and CDR2 LQKENI. Between the trimmed V and J ends, which lost 4 bases and 5 bases, there was a span of 11 bases. DNA for the CDR3: TGTGCCAGCTCACAGGACCCGTTGGAGACCCAGTACTTC. Translating it yields CASSQDPLETQYF.

This chain uses TRBV6-1 with TRBJ2-7; D ambiguous. Germline-derived CDR1 and CDR2 are MNHNS and SASEGT. Trimming removed 0 bases from V and 6 bases from J, with 6 bases in between. The CDR3 length is 12 residues. CDR3 nucleotide sequence: TGTGCCAGCAGTGAAGCTGTCAGCGAGCAGTACTTC. Translating it yields CASSEAVSEQYF.

This clonotype was picked up a small number of times. This chain connects TRBV4-3 to TRBJ2-3; perhaps TRBD2 as D (5 bases). Trimming took off 0 bases at V and 2 bases at J, with 12 bases between the two ends. Germline values: CDR1 LGHNA, CDR2 YSLEER. The CDR3 has 16 residues. CDR3 residues: CASSQEISGYTDTQYF. The DNA of the CDR3 is TGCGCCAGCAGCCAAGAGATAAGCGGTTACACAGATACGCAGTATTTT.

This clonotype was counted only a few times. This chain links TRBV12-3 or TRBV12-4 with TRBJ1-2; 8 bases align to TRBD1. V shed 5 bases, J shed 4 bases, and the junction held 6 bases outside the gene matches. The CDR3 runs to 14 residues. CDR3 region: CASSRRDRPYGYTF. CDR3 nucleotide sequence: TGTGCCAGCAGTCGCCGGGACAGGCCCTATGGCTACACCTTC.

Note on this clonotype: A junction boundary mismatches the germline segment, possibly from a read error. Here the CDR3 DNA reads TGTGCCAGCAGCCCCAGGGGGGGGGCTACCACAGATGCGCAGTATTTT. The encoded protein is CASSPRGGATTDAQYF. This chain uses TRBV11-2 with TRBJ2-3, with D perhaps given as TRBD1 or TRBD2 (7 bases each). This CDR3 comprises 16 residues. Germline V gene data show CDR1 as SGHAT and CDR2 as FQNNGV.